This T cell receptor (beta chain) was obtained from a study of preoperative IRX-2 immunotherapy in early breast cancer. Using immunoSEQ multiplex PCR, the repertoire was profiled, and TCRdb retains in-frame clones only, with some absent. The sample has 40,000 to 50,000 clones; about 72% are singletons. Treatment meaning: preoperative locoregional IRX-2 cytokine immunotherapy. Samples came from a phase Ib trial of preoperative locoregional IRX-2 cytokine immunotherapy. The sample in question was tumor tissue, obtained after IRX-2 immunotherapy. This TCR was sampled from a human donor with breast cancer.

The CDR3 DNA reads as TGCGCCAGCAGCCCGACAGGGATTACTGGTGAGCAGTACTTC. This codes for CASSPTGITGEQYF. The chain has TRBV5-1 and TRBJ2-7; 7 bases agree with TRBD1. This CDR3 spans 14 amino acids. The germline V gene has CDR1 SGHRS and CDR2 YFSETQ. V lost 4 bases, J lost 7 bases, and 11 bases stayed unmatched.